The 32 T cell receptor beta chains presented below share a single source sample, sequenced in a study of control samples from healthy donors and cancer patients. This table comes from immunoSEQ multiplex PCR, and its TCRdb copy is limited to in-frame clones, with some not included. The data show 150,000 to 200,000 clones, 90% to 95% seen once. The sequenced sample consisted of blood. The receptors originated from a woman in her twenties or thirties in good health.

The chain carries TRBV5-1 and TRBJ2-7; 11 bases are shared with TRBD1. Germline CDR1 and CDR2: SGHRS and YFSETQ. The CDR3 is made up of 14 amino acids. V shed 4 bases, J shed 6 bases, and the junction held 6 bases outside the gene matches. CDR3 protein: CASSGTGGPLEQYF. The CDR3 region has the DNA TGCGCCAGCAGCGGGACAGGGGGTCCCCTCGAGCAGTACTTC.

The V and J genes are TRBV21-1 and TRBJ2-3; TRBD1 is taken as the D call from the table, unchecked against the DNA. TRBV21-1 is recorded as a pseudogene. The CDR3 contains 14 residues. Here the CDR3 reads CASSRSGITDTQYF. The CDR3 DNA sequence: TGTGCCAGCAGCCGTTCAGGAATCACAGATACGCAGTATTTT.

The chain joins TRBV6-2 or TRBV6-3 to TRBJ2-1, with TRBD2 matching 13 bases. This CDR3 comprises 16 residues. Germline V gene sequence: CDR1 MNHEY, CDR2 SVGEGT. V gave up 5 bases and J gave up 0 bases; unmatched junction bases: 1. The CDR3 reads CASSRLAGGSYNEQFF. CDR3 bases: TGTGCCAGCAGTCGACTAGCGGGAGGCTCCTACAATGAGCAGTTCTTC.

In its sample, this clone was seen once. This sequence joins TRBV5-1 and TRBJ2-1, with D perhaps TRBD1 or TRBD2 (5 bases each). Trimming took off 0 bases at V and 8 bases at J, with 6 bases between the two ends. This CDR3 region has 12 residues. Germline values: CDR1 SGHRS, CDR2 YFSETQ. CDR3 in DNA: TGCGCCAGCAGCTTGGGGGGGTATGAGCAGTTCTTC. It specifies CASSLGGYEQFF.

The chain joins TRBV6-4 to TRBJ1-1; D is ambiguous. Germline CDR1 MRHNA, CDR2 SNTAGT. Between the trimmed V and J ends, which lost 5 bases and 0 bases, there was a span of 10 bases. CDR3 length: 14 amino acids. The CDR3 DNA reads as TGTGCCAGCAGTCCCGACAACCTGAACACTGAAGCTTTCTTT. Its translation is CASSPDNLNTEAFF.

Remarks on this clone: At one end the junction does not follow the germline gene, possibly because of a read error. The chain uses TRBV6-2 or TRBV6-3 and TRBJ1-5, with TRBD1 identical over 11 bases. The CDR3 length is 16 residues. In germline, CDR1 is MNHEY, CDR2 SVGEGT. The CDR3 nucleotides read TGTGCCAGCAGATACTCGGACAGGGGGCTAGGTCAGCCCCAGCATTTT. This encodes CASRYSDRGLGQPQHF.

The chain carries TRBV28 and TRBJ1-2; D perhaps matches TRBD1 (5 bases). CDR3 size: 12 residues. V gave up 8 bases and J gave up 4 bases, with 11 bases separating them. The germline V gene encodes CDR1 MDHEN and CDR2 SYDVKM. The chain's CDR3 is CASCRQPYGYTF. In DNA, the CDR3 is TGTGCCAGCTGTCGACAGCCCTATGGCTACACCTTC.

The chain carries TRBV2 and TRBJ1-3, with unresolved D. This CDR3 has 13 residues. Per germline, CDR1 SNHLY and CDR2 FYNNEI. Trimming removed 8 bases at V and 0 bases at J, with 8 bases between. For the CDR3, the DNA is TGTGCCAGCGGCCGGGACTCTGGAAACACCATATATTTT. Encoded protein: CASGRDSGNTIYF.

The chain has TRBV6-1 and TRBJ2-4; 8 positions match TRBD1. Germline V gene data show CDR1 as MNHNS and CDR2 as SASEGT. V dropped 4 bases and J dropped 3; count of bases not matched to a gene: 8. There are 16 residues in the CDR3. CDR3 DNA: TGTGCCAGCAGTGGCTTACAGGGGGTGGGCAAAAACATTCAGTACTTC. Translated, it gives CASSGLQGVGKNIQYF.

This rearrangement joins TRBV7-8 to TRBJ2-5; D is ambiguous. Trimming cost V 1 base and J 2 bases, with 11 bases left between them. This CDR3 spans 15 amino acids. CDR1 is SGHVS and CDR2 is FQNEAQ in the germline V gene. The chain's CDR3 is CASSLVLLPQETQYF. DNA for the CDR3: TGTGCCAGCAGCTTAGTTTTACTACCGCAAGAGACCCAGTACTTC. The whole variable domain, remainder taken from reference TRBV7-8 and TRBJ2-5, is GAGVSQSPRYKVAKRGQDVALRCDPISGHVSLFWYQQALGQGPEFLTYFQNEAQLDKSGLPSDRFFAERPEGSVSTLKIQRTQQEDSAVYLCASSLVLLPQETQYFGPGTRLLVL.

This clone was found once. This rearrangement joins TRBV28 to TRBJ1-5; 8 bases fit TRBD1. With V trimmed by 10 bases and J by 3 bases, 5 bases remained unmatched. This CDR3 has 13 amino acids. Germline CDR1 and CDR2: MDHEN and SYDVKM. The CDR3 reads CATRQGINQPQHF. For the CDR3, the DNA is TGTGCCACCCGACAGGGGATCAATCAGCCCCAGCATTTT.

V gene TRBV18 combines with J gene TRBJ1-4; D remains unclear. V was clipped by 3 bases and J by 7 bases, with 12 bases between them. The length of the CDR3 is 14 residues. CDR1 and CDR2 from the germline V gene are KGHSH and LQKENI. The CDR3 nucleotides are TGTGCCAGCTCACCGGGAGGGCAATTTGAAAAACTGTTTTTT. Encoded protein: CASSPGGQFEKLFF.

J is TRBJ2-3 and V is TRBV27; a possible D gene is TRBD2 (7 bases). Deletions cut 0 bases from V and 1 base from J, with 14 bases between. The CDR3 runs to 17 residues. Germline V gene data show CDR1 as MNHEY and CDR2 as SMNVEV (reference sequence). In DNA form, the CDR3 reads TGTGCCAGCAGTTTATCGACCTACGGGGGGCGCACAGATACGCAGTATTTT. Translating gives CASSLSTYGGRTDTQYF.

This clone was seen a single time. The CDR3 DNA is TGTGCCAGCAGCTTAGACAGGGCTGGAAACACCATATATTTT. The encoded protein is CASSLDRAGNTIYF. The J gene is TRBJ1-3, the V gene TRBV13, with a weak D call TRBD1 (6 bases). This CDR3 region has 14 residues. Trimming took off 1 base at V and 2 bases at J, with 6 bases between the two ends. Looked up from germline, CDR1 is PRHDT and CDR2 is FYEKMQ (reference sequence).

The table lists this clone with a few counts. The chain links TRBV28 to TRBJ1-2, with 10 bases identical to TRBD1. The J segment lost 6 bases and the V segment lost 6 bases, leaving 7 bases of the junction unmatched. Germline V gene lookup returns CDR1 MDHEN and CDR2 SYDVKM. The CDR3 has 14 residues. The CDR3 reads CASSRDRGPDGYTF. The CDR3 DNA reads TGTGCCAGCAGCCGGGACAGGGGCCCGGATGGCTACACCTTC.

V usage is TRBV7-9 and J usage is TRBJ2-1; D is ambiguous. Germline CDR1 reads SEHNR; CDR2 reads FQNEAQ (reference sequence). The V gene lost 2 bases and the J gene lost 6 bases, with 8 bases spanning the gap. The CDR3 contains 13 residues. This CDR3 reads CASSLTDINEQFF. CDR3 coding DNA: TGTGCCAGCAGCTTAACAGACATCAATGAGCAGTTCTTC.

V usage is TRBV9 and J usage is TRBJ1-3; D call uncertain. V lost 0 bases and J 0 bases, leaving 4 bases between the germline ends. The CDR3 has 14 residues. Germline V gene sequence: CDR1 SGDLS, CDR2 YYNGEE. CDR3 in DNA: TGTGCCAGCAGCGTAGAGGCCTCTGGAAACACCATATATTTT. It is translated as CASSVEASGNTIYF.

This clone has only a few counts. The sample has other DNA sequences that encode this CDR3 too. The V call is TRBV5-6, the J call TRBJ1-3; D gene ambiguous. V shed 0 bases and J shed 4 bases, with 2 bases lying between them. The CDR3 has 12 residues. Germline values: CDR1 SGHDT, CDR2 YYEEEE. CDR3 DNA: TGTGCCAGCAGCTTGGGGGGAAACACCATATATTTT. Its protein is CASSLGGNTIYF.

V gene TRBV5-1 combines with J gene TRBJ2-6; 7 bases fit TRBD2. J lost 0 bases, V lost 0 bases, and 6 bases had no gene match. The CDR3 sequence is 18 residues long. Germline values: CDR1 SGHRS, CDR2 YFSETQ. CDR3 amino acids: CASSLAGTTYSGANVLTF. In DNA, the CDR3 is TGCGCCAGCAGCTTGGCCGGGACTACCTACTCTGGGGCCAACGTCCTGACTTTC.

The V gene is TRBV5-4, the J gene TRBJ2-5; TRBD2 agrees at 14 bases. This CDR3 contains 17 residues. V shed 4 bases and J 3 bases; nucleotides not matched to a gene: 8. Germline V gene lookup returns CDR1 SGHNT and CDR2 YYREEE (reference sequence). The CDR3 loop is CASSPGPGLAGEETQYF. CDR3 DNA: TGTGCCAGCAGCCCCGGACCGGGACTAGCGGGAGAAGAGACCCAGTACTTC.

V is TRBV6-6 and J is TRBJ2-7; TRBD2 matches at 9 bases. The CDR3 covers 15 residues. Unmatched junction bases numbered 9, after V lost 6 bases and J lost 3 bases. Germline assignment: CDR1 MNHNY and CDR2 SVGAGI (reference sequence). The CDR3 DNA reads TGTGCCAGCAGATCGAGCGGGGGGCTCGGCTACGAGCAGTACTTC. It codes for CASRSSGGLGYEQYF.

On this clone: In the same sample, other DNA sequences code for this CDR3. The CDR3 DNA follows: TGTGCCAGCAGTAGGACTGGTTACGAGCAGTACTTC. Protein sequence: CASSRTGYEQYF. The chain is built from TRBV6-2 or TRBV6-3 and TRBJ2-7, with D possibly TRBD2 on 5 matching bases. V shed 5 bases and J shed 4 bases, with 9 bases lying between them. The germline V gene encodes CDR1 MNHEY and CDR2 SVGEGT. This CDR3 is 12 amino acids long.

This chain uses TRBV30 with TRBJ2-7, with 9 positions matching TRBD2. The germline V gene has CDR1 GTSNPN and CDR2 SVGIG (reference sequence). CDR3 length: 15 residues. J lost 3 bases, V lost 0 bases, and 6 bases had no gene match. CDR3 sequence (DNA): TGTGCCTGGAGTGTAGGGCTAGCGGGAATCTACGAGCAGTACTTC. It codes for CAWSVGLAGIYEQYF.

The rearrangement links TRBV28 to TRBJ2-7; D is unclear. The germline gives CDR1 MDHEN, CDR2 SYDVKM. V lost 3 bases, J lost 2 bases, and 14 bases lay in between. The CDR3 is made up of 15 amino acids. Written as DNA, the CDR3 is TGTGCCAGCAGTTTCCGGCCTAGTTTTCCCTACGAGCAGTACTTC. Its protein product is CASSFRPSFPYEQYF.

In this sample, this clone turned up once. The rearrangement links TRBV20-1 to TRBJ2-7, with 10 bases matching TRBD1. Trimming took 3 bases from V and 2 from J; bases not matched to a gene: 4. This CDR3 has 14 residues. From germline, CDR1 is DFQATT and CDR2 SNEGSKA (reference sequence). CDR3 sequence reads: CSASPGTGAYEQYF. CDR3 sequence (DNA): TGCAGTGCTAGTCCCGGGACAGGGGCCTACGAGCAGTACTTC.

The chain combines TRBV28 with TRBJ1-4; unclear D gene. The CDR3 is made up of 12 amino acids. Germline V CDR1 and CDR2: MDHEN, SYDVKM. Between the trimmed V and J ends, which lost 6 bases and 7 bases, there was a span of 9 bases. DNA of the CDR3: TGTGCCAGCAGGGGCGGGGTTGAAAAACTGTTTTTT. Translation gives CASRGGVEKLFF.

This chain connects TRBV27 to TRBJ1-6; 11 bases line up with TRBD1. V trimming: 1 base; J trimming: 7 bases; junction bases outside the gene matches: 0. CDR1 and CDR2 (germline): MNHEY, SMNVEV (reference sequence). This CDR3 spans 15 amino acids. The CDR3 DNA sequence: TGTGCCAGCAGTTTATGGGACAGGGGGAATTCACCCCTCCACTTT. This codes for CASSLWDRGNSPLHF.

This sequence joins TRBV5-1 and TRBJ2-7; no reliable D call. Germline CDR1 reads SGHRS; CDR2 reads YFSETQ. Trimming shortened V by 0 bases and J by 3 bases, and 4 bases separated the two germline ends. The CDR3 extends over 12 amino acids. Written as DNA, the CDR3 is TGCGCCAGCAGCTTGGGGGGCTACGAGCAGTACTTC. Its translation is CASSLGGYEQYF.

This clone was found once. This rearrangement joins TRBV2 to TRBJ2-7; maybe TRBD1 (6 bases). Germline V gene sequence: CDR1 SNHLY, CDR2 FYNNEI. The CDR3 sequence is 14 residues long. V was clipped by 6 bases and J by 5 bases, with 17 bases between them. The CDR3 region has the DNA TGTGCCAGCAGCGCACCTACAGGGTCCCACGAGCAGTACTTC. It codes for CASSAPTGSHEQYF. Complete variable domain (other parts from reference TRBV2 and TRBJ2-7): EPEVTQTPSHQVTQMGQEVILRCVPISNHLYFYWYRQILGQKVEFLVSFYNNEISEKSEIFDDQFSVERPDGSNFTLKIRSTKLEDSAMYFCASSAPTGSHEQYFGPGTRLTVT.

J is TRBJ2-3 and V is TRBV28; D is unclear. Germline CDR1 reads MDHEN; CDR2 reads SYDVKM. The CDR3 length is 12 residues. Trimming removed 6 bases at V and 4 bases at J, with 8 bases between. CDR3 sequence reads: CASSRPPDTQYF. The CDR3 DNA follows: TGTGCCAGCAGCCGACCCCCAGATACGCAGTATTTT.

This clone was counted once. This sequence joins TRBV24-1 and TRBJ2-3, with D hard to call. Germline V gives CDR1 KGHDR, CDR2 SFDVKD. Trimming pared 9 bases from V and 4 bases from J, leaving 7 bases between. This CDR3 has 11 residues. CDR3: CATAQADTQYF. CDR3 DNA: TGTGCCACCGCACAAGCAGATACGCAGTATTTT.

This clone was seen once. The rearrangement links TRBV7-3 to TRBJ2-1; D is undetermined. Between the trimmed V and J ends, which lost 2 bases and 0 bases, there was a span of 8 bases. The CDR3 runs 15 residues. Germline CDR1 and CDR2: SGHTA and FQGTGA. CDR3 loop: CASSLDGVSYNEQFF. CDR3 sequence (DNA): TGTGCCAGCAGCTTAGACGGCGTCTCCTACAATGAGCAGTTCTTC.